This TCR beta chain originates from a study of blood T cell repertoires in COVID-19. Here immunoSEQ multiplex PCR was the method, and the copy in TCRdb shows in-frame clones only, minus some. There are about 200,000 clones in the sample; about 84% occur only once, and 6.5% to 9% lies in the top ten. The V segment lost 3 bases and the J segment 5 bases; nucleotides outside the gene matches: 7. The CDR3 contains 18 residues. Per germline, CDR1 SGDLS and CDR2 YYNGEE. This clone was counted a single time. The sample holds other DNA sequences that translate to the same CDR3. Sequencing input: PBMCs or T cells enriched from blood (not recorded which). V and J are TRBV9 and TRBJ2-2; 16 bases match TRBD2. The TCR was taken from a middle-aged woman with acute COVID-19. The CDR3 bases are TGTGCCAGCAGCGCGCCGGGACTAGCGGGAGGGGGGACCGGGGAGCTGTTTTTT. This translates into CASSAPGLAGGGTGELFF.